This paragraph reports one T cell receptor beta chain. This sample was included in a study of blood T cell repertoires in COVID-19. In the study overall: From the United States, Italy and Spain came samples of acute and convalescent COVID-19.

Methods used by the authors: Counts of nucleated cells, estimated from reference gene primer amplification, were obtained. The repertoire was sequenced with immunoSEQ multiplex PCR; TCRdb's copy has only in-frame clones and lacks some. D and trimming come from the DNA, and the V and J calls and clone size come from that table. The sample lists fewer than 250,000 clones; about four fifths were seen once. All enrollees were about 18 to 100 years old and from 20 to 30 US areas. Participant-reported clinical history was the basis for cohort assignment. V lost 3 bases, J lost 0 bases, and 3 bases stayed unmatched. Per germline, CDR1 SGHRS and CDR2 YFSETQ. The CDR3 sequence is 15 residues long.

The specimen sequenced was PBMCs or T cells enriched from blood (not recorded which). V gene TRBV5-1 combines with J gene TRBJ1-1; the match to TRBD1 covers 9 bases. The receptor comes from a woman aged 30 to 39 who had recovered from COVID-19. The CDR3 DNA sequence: TGCGCCAGCAGCTATGGACAGGGGATGAACACTGAAGCTTTCTTT. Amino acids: CASSYGQGMNTEAFF.